Listed below are T cell receptor beta chains from one sample, sequenced in a study of Ad26.COV2.S vaccination and SARS-CoV-2 variants. Produced via immunoSEQ multiplex PCR; TCRdb's table is partial and in-frame only. The sample has about 350,000 clones; around nine tenths are singletons. Sequencing was performed on peripheral blood, taken in a trial of Ad26.COV2.S vaccine versus placebo. Receptor source: a person aged 18-60 years who received the Ad26.COV2.S COVID-19 vaccine or a placebo. Both conserved end residues are part of each CDR3. The D gene is left open where the match is weak. Rows give clone size only sometimes, using once, few, many, or a class for an expanded clone.

clone_size d_call j_call v_call cdr3_aa cdr3_nt
NA NA TRBJ1-1 TRBV5-1 CASSSRGRGTEAFF TGCGCCAGCAGCTCACGAGGGCGGGGAACTGAAGCTTTCTTT
many NA TRBJ2-3 TRBV14 CASSHLATSQYF TGTGCCAGCAGCCATCTAGCTACATCGCAGTATTTT
NA NA TRBJ1-6 TRBV7-9 CASSLAWPEYSPLHF TGTGCCAGCAGCTTAGCCTGGCCTGAATATTCACCCCTCCACTTT
once NA TRBJ2-6 TRBV11-2 CASSSPGAFANVLTF TGTGCCAGCAGTTCTCCAGGGGCTTTCGCCAACGTCCTGACTTTC
once TRBD1 TRBJ2-1 TRBV10-3 CAISRDSYNEQFF TGTGCCATCAGCCGGGACAGCTACAATGAGCAGTTCTTC
NA TRBD2 TRBJ2-5 TRBV5-5 CASSSLLAGAMGETQYF TGTGCCAGCAGCTCATTACTAGCGGGAGCGATGGGAGAGACCCAGTACTTC
NA NA TRBJ1-1 TRBV5-4 CASSLWQNTEAFF TGTGCCAGCAGCTTGTGGCAGAACACTGAAGCTTTCTTT
NA NA TRBJ2-2 TRBV4-3 CASSQEGGFPGELFF TGCGCCAGCAGCCAAGAAGGAGGGTTTCCCGGGGAGCTGTTTTTT
NA TRBD1 TRBJ1-1 TRBV11-2 CASSLAPGQGPWTEAFF TGTGCCAGCAGCTTAGCCCCGGGACAGGGCCCTTGGACTGAAGCTTTCTTT
NA NA TRBJ2-7 TRBV5-6 CASSFLQTYEQYF TGTGCCAGCAGCTTTCTACAGACCTACGAGCAGTACTTC
NA TRBD1 TRBJ1-5 TRBV30 CAWARGQGANQPQHF TGTGCCTGGGCCAGGGGACAGGGGGCCAATCAGCCCCAGCATTTT
NA NA TRBJ1-2 TRBV4-1 CASSHPTARRGRNGYTF TGCGCCAGCAGCCACCCGACCGCACGGAGGGGGAGAAATGGCTACACCTTC
NA TRBD2 TRBJ2-7 TRBV2 CASSELAGGHTVYEQYF TGTGCCAGCAGTGAACTAGCGGGAGGCCACACCGTCTACGAGCAGTACTTC
few NA TRBJ2-7 TRBV3-1/TRBV3-2 CASSQPTSTVDEQYF TGTGCCAGCAGCCAACCTACTAGTACGGTCGACGAGCAGTACTTC
NA NA TRBJ1-2 TRBV5-4 CASSLDRVNGYTF TGTGCCAGCAGCTTGGACAGGGTAAATGGCTACACCTTC
once NA TRBJ2-1 TRBV24-1 CATSETGWDEQFF TGTGCCACCAGTGAAACAGGGTGGGATGAGCAGTTCTTC
NA TRBD1 TRBJ2-7 TRBV15 CATSRDWDSYYEQYF TGTGCCACCAGCAGAGATTGGGACAGCTACTACGAGCAGTACTTC
NA TRBD1 TRBJ2-7 TRBV5-6 CASSASGTASYEQYF TGTGCCAGCAGCGCATCCGGGACAGCCTCCTACGAGCAGTACTTC
NA TRBD1 TRBJ1-2 TRBV30 CAWSLLLRDSSYGYTF TGTGCCTGGAGTTTGCTACTCCGGGACAGCAGCTATGGCTACACCTTC
NA TRBD1 TRBJ1-1 TRBV2 CASSEPTGEGVEAFF TGTGCCAGCAGTGAACCGACAGGGGAAGGGGTTGAAGCTTTCTTT
NA TRBD1 TRBJ1-6 TRBV28 CASIPGQAVSPLHF TGTGCCAGCATTCCGGGACAGGCAGTTTCACCCCTCCACTTT
NA NA TRBJ2-5 TRBV7-2 CASSPGGAQETQYF TGTGCCAGCAGCCCGGGCGGGGCACAAGAGACCCAGTACTTC
NA NA TRBJ1-1 TRBV14 CASSQERQTEAFF TGTGCCAGCAGCCAAGAACGGCAGACTGAAGCTTTCTTT
NA TRBD1 TRBJ2-3 TRBV19 CASRTGGTDTQYF TGTGCCAGTAGGACAGGGGGCACAGATACGCAGTATTTT
NA NA TRBJ2-5 TRBV19 CASSFGETQYF TGTGCCAGTTCTTTTGGAGAGACCCAGTACTTC
NA TRBD1 TRBJ1-6 TRBV6-5 CASKKPGQFSPLHF TGTGCCAGCAAAAAACCGGGACAGTTTTCACCCCTCCACTTT
once NA TRBJ1-5 TRBV7-8 CASSLGTYNQPQHF TGTGCCAGCAGCTTAGGGACATACAATCAGCCCCAGCATTTT
NA NA TRBJ2-3 TRBV10-3 CAISDRGSASTDTQYF TGTGCCATCAGTGATCGGGGAAGTGCGAGCACAGATACGCAGTATTTT
NA TRBD2 TRBJ2-2 TRBV18 CASSPQRTSGRAGELFF TGTGCCAGCTCACCACAAAGGACTAGCGGGAGGGCCGGGGAGCTGTTTTTT
NA NA TRBJ2-1 TRBV18 CASSPQAYNEQFF TGTGCCAGCTCACCTCAGGCCTACAATGAGCAGTTCTTC
NA NA TRBJ1-2 TRBV3-1/TRBV3-2 CASSQSRRSTYGYTF TGTGCCAGCAGCCAATCCAGGAGGTCGACTTATGGCTACACCTTC
NA TRBD1 TRBJ2-7 TRBV11-1 CASSPSGRTGSYEQYF TGTGCCAGCAGCCCATCCGGTAGGACAGGCTCCTACGAGCAGTACTTC
NA NA TRBJ2-3 TRBV6-4 CASSDWRSTDTQYF TGTGCCAGCAGTGACTGGCGCAGCACAGATACGCAGTATTTT
NA TRBD1 TRBJ2-2 TRBV5-1 CASSPRTGGTGELFF TGCGCCAGCAGCCCAAGGACAGGGGGCACCGGGGAGCTGTTTTTT
NA NA TRBJ2-7 TRBV5-4 CASSLDRAGEQYF TGTGCCAGCAGCTTGGACCGGGCGGGCGAGCAGTACTTC
NA NA TRBJ1-1 TRBV27 CASSLSIGGYTEAFF TGTGCCAGCAGTTTATCGATAGGGGGATACACTGAAGCTTTCTTT
NA TRBD1 TRBJ2-7 TRBV6-2/TRBV6-3 CASSPGTAYSYEQYF TGTGCCAGCAGTCCCGGGACAGCTTATTCATACGAGCAGTACTTC
NA NA TRBJ2-2 TRBV7-9 CASSLVRRDRSGVAGELFF TGTGCCAGCAGCTTAGTCCGGCGGGACCGTAGCGGTGTTGCCGGGGAGCTGTTTTTT
NA NA TRBJ1-2 TRBV3-1/TRBV3-2 CASSQGTSNYGYTF TGTGCCAGCAGCCAAGGGACCTCTAACTATGGCTACACCTTC
once TRBD1 TRBJ1-2 TRBV28 CASSLDGTGSGYTF TGTGCCAGCAGTTTAGACGGGACAGGGTCAGGCTACACCTTC
NA TRBD1 TRBJ2-4 TRBV7-2 CASSRDRDIQYF TGTGCCAGCAGCCGGGACAGAGACATTCAGTACTTC
NA TRBD1 TRBJ2-2 TRBV28 CASSLHGTGGGELFF TGTGCCAGCAGTTTACACGGGACAGGGGGCGGGGAGCTGTTTTTT
NA NA TRBJ1-1 TRBV28 CASTPDGVNTEAFF TGTGCCAGCACCCCTGACGGGGTGAACACTGAAGCTTTCTTT
NA NA TRBJ1-5 TRBV27 CASSLGVGDNQPQHF TGTGCCAGCAGTTTAGGGGTCGGGGACAATCAGCCCCAGCATTTT
once NA TRBJ1-1 TRBV4-1 CASSQVLVGGRNTEAFF TGCGCCAGCAGCCAAGTCCTCGTCGGGGGCCGGAACACTGAAGCTTTCTTT
NA TRBD2 TRBJ2-3 TRBV28 CASSKTSGSTDTQYF TGTGCCAGCAGTAAAACTAGCGGGAGCACAGATACGCAGTATTTT
NA TRBD1 TRBJ2-3 TRBV6-6 CASSPQGAQGDTQYF TGTGCCAGCAGCCCACAGGGGGCGCAGGGAGATACGCAGTATTTT
NA TRBD2 TRBJ2-3 TRBV6-5 CASSSGSTDTQYF TGTGCCAGTTCTAGCGGGAGTACAGATACGCAGTATTTT
NA TRBD2 TRBJ2-1 TRBV5-1 CASSLRPSGSRQSYNEQFF TGCGCCAGCAGCTTAAGGCCCAGCGGGAGCCGCCAGTCCTACAATGAGCAGTTCTTC
NA NA TRBJ2-4 TRBV3-1/TRBV3-2 CASSQDMGAKNIQYF TGTGCCAGCAGCCAAGATATGGGAGCCAAAAACATTCAGTACTTC
NA NA TRBJ2-5 TRBV27 CASSPRPGQQETQYF TGTGCCAGCAGTCCAAGACCGGGCCAACAAGAGACCCAGTACTTC
once NA TRBJ1-1 TRBV2 CASSERLDAGNTEAFF TGTGCCAGCAGTGAGCGCCTTGATGCAGGGAACACTGAAGCTTTCTTT
NA NA TRBJ1-6 TRBV4-1 CASSQEVSSSYNSPLHF TGCGCCAGCAGCCAAGAGGTATCGAGCTCCTATAATTCACCCCTCCACTTT
NA NA TRBJ2-5 TRBV7-9 CASSTSTQETQYF TGTGCCAGCAGCACCAGCACCCAAGAGACCCAGTACTTC